Following are 10 T cell receptor beta chains from one sample sequenced in a study of PD-1 blockade in classical Hodgkin lymphoma. Each patient experienced a relapse that followed autologous stem cell transplantation, and brentuximab vedotin exposure varied. This table comes from immunoSEQ multiplex PCR, and its TCRdb copy is limited to in-frame clones, with some not included. The sample carries tens of thousands of clones, 89% recorded once. Here the sequenced sample was peripheral blood mononuclear cells (PBMCs), taken at baseline. The receptors were sampled from a human donor with classical Hodgkin lymphoma.

V gene TRBV28 combines with J gene TRBJ2-1; D is uncertain. Germline V gene lookup returns CDR1 MDHEN and CDR2 SYDVKM. V was shortened by 5 bases and J by 4 bases, with 21 bases between the two germline ends. This CDR3 region has 17 residues. CDR3 sequence (DNA): TGTGCCAGCAGTCCGGACCCTTCCTATCGCCGATACAATGAGCAGTTCTTC. It codes for CASSPDPSYRRYNEQFF.

A single count supports this clone. V is TRBV27 and J is TRBJ2-1; tentatively, D is TRBD2 (6 bases). Looked up from germline, CDR1 is MNHEY and CDR2 is SMNVEV (reference sequence). Trimming pared 3 bases from V and 10 bases from J, leaving 19 bases between. This CDR3 has 15 residues. The CDR3 sequence is CASSFIAEPLEEQFF. In DNA form, the CDR3 reads TGTGCCAGCAGTTTTATAGCGGAGCCCCTGGAGGAGCAGTTCTTC.

This chain's CDR3 is CASSQDLIAGGSYTDTQYF. DNA of the CDR3: TGTGCCAGCAGCCAAGATTTGATAGCGGGAGGATCCTACACAGATACGCAGTATTTT. The chain links TRBV4-2 to TRBJ2-3, with 10 bases fitting TRBD2. Germline loops: CDR1 LGHNA, CDR2 YNFKEQ. With 0 bases clipped from V and 2 bases from J, the junction kept 11 bases outside the gene matches. The CDR3 totals 19 residues.

The chain joins TRBV2 to TRBJ2-1; D is ambiguous. The CDR3 covers 14 residues. Germline V CDR1 and CDR2: SNHLY, FYNNEI. Trimming took off 7 bases at V and 0 bases at J, with 10 bases between the two ends. The CDR3 sequence: CASNGVGSYNEQFF. CDR3 nucleotides: TGTGCCAGCAATGGGGTGGGCTCCTACAATGAGCAGTTCTTC. Using reference TRBV2 and TRBJ2-1 for the parts outside the CDR3, the full variable domain is EPEVTQTPSHQVTQMGQEVILRCVPISNHLYFYWYRQILGQKVEFLVSFYNNEISEKSEIFDDQFSVERPDGSNFTLKIRSTKLEDSAMYFCASNGVGSYNEQFFGPGTRLTVL.

The rearrangement uses TRBV10-3 and TRBJ2-1, with TRBD2 matching over 9 bases. This CDR3 contains 13 residues. V lost 8 bases and J lost 4; bases outside the gene matches: 3. Per germline, CDR1 ENHRY and CDR2 SYGVKD. CDR3 residues: CAISSGAYNEQFF. The CDR3 DNA follows: TGTGCCATCTCTAGCGGGGCGTACAATGAGCAGTTCTTC.

CDR3 sequence reads: CASSPVGGTNEKLFF. CDR3 nucleotides: TGCGCCAGCAGCCCCGTGGGGGGAACTAATGAAAAACTGTTTTTT. The J gene is TRBJ1-4, the V gene TRBV5-1, with D tentatively TRBD1 (5 bases). Germline CDR1 SGHRS, CDR2 YFSETQ. Trimming cost V 4 bases and J 1 base, with 11 bases left between them. CDR3 length: 15 amino acids.

V gene TRBV6-1 combines with J gene TRBJ1-4, with D maybe TRBD1 (5 bases). Trimming removed 7 bases from V and 7 bases from J, with 16 bases in between. This CDR3 has 14 residues. Germline CDR1 and CDR2: MNHNS and SASEGT. For the CDR3, the DNA is TGTGCCAGCATTAAAGGGGCTTTAAGTGAAAAACTGTTTTTT. This codes for CASIKGALSEKLFF.

This chain joins TRBV30 and TRBJ1-2; D is unclear. Germline CDR1 is GTSNPN and CDR2 is SVGIG (reference sequence). The CDR3 runs to 16 residues. The ends were cut back, 5 bases at V and 6 bases at J, with 25 bases in the middle. The CDR3: CAWATRGPRLRHGYTF. The CDR3 DNA is TGTGCCTGGGCCACCCGCGGTCCCCGATTAAGGCATGGCTACACCTTC.

The rearrangement links TRBV6-1 to TRBJ2-1, with D tentatively TRBD2 (6 bases). The V gene lost 0 bases and the J gene lost 0 bases, with 6 bases spanning the gap. There are 15 residues in the CDR3. CDR1 is MNHNS, CDR2 SASEGT, per germline. The chain's CDR3 is CASSEAGGSYNEQFF. CDR3 nucleotides: TGTGCCAGCAGTGAAGCGGGAGGCTCCTACAATGAGCAGTTCTTC.

This chain connects TRBV19 to TRBJ1-1; D gene uncertain. The CDR3 covers 13 residues. Per germline, CDR1 LNHDA and CDR2 SQIVND (reference sequence). V was pared by 7 bases and J by 1 base, with 10 bases between. CDR3 in DNA: TGTGCCAGTACCAATGAGGGGAACACTGAAGCTTTCTTT. Translated: CASTNEGNTEAFF.